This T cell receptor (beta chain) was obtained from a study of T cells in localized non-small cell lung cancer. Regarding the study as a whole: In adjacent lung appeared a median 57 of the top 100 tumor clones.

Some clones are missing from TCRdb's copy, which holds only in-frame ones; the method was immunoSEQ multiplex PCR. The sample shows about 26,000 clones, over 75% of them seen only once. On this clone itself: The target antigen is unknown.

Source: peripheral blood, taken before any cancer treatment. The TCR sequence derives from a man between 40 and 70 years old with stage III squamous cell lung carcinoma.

CDR3 DNA: TGTGCCAGCCCTGCTGCGGGGGATCAAGAGACCCAGTACTTC. This encodes CASPAAGDQETQYF. The rearrangement joins TRBV21-1 to TRBJ2-5; the table's D call TRBD2 went unverified against the DNA. TRBV21-1 is an annotated pseudogene. The CDR3 runs 14 residues.